These 8 T cell receptor beta chains originate from one sample sequenced in a study of cytomegalovirus exposure and HLA in healthy donors. PCR involved 60 Vbeta and 13 Jbeta primers. Profiled with immunoSEQ multiplex PCR; TCRdb holds only in-frame clones, not every one. This table holds 150,000 to 200,000 clones, 80% found once. Sequences were obtained from PBMCs. Receptors originate from a middle-aged woman in good health and CMV-seronegative.

The chain has TRBV5-1 and TRBJ1-2, with 9 bases identical to TRBD1. The CDR3 has 18 amino acids. CDR1 is SGHRS, CDR2 YFSETQ, per germline. The V segment lost 4 bases and the J segment 3 bases; nucleotides outside the gene matches: 16. The CDR3 DNA sequence: TGCGCCAGCAGCCCACAGACAGGGGGTAGGGTCATCGACTATGGCTACACCTTC. Its protein is CASSPQTGGRVIDYGYTF.

CDR3 loop: CAWSQAAGMSVSTF. DNA for the CDR3: TGTGCCTGGAGCCAAGCGGCGGGGATGAGCGTCAGCACCTTC. The chain joins TRBV30 to TRBJ1-2; unclear D gene. Germline V lookup: CDR1 GTSNPN, CDR2 SVGIG (reference sequence). V dropped 3 bases and J dropped 13 bases, with 24 bases sitting between them. This CDR3 has 14 amino acids.

The chain joins TRBV14 to TRBJ1-3; D gene unclear. The CDR3 contains 13 residues. Between the trimmed V and J ends, which lost 6 bases and 0 bases, there was a span of 6 bases. CDR1 is SGHDN, CDR2 FVKESK, per germline. Here the CDR3 reads CASRLFSGNTIYF. The DNA for the CDR3 is TGTGCCAGCAGACTATTCTCTGGAAACACCATATATTTT.

J is TRBJ2-1 and V is TRBV7-9, with TRBD2 identical over 10 bases. Germline CDR1 SEHNR, CDR2 FQNEAQ (reference sequence). This CDR3 is 16 amino acids long. Trimming cost V 1 base and J 4 bases; bases outside gene matches: 4. The CDR3 sequence is CASSLVASGRYNEQFF. The CDR3 nucleotides are TGTGCCAGCAGCTTAGTAGCTAGCGGGAGATACAATGAGCAGTTCTTC.

This sequence joins TRBV25-1 and TRBJ1-3; no reliable D call. The CDR3 is 15 amino acids. V was trimmed by 5 bases and J by 0 bases, leaving 11 bases between them. Germline V CDR1 and CDR2: MGHDK, SYGVNS. This CDR3 is CASSNIGLSGNTIYF. DNA of the CDR3: TGTGCCAGCAGTAATATTGGGCTCTCTGGAAACACCATATATTTT.

The chain couples TRBV2 to TRBJ1-2, with D possibly TRBD1 on 6 matching bases. CDR1 SNHLY and CDR2 FYNNEI come from the germline V gene. V lost 7 bases and J 8 bases, leaving 14 bases between the germline ends. The length of the CDR3 is 12 residues. The CDR3 DNA is TGTGCCAGCACCGAGGGGGGGGGAGGCTACACCTTC. It encodes CASTEGGGGYTF.

The genes are TRBV29-1 and TRBJ2-3; tentatively, D is TRBD1 (6 bases). Germline CDR1 reads SQVTM; CDR2 reads ANQGSEA. V was pared by 4 bases and J by 6 bases, with 11 bases between. The length of the CDR3 is 12 residues. CDR3 nucleotide sequence: TGCAGCGTTGGGCCAGGGGCGGATACGCAGTATTTT. Translating it yields CSVGPGADTQYF.

The gene calls are TRBV27 and TRBJ2-5; a weak D match, TRBD2 (5 bases). Judging by the DNA end, TRBJ2-7 fits better; the J call may be wrong. The CDR3 has 13 residues. The V gene's germline CDR1 is MNHEY and CDR2 SMNVEV (reference sequence). The CDR3 loop reads CASSLRESYEQYF. The DNA for the CDR3 is TGTGCCAGCAGTTTAAGGGAGTCCTACGAGCAGTACTTC.